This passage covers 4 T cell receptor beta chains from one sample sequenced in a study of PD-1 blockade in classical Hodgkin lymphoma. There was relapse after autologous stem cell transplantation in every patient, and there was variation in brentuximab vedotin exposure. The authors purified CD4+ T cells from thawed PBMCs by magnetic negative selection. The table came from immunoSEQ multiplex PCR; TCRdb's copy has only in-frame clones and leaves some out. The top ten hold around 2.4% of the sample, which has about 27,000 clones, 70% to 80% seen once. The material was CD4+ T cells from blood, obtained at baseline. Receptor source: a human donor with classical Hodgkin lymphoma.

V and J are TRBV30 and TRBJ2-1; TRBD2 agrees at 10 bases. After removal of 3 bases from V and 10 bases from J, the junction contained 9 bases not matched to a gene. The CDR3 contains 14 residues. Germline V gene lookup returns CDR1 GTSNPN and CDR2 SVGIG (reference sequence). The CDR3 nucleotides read TGTGCCTGGAGCGCAGCGGGGGGGCCTGGGGAGCAGTTCTTC. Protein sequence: CAWSAAGGPGEQFF.

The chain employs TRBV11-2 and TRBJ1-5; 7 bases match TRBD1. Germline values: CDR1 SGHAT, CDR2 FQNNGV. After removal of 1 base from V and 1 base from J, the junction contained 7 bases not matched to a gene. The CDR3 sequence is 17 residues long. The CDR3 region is CASSLALTGSSNQPQHF. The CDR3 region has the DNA TGTGCCAGCAGCTTAGCCCTGACAGGGTCAAGCAATCAGCCCCAGCATTTT.

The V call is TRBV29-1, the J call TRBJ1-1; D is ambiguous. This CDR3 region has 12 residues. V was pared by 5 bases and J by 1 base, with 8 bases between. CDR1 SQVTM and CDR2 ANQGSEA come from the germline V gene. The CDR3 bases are TGCAGCGTTACCGGTGGGAACACTGAAGCTTTCTTT. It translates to CSVTGGNTEAFF. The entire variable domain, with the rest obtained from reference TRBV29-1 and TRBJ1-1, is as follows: SAVISQKPSRDICQRGTSLTIQCQVDSQVTMMFWYRQQPGQSLTLIATANQGSEATYESGFVIDKFPISRPNLTFSTLTVSNMSPEDSSIYLCSVTGGNTEAFFGQGTRLTVV.

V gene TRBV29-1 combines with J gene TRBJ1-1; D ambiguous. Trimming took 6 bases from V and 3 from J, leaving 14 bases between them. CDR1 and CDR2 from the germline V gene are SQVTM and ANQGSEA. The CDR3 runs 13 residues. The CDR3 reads CSVIRGADTEAFF. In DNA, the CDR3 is TGCAGCGTGATCCGGGGTGCAGACACTGAAGCTTTCTTT.